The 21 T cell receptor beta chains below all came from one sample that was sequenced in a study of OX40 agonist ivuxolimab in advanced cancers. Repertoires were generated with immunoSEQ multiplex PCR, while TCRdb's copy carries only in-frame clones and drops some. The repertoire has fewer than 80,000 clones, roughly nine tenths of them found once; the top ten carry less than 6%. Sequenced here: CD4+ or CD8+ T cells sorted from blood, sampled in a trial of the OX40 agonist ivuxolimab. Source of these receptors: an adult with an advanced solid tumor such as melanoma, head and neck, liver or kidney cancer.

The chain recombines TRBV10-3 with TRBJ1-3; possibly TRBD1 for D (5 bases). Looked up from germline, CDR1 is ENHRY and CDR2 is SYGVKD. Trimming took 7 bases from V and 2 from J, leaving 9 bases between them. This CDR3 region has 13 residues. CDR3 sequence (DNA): TGTGCCATCACAGGGAGCCCTGGAAACACCATATATTTT. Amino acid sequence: CAITGSPGNTIYF.

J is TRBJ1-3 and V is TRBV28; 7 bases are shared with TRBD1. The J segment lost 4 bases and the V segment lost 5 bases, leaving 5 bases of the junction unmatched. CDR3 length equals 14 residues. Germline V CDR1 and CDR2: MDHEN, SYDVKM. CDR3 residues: CASSPTGVGNTIYF. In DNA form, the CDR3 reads TGTGCCAGCAGTCCTACAGGGGTCGGAAACACCATATATTTT.

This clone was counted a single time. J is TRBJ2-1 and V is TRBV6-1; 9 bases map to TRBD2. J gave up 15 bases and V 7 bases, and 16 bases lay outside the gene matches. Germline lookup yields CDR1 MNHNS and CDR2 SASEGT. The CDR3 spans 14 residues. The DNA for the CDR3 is TGTGCCAGCAAACTATCCCTGAGCGGGAGGACGCTGTTCTTC. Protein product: CASKLSLSGRTLFF.

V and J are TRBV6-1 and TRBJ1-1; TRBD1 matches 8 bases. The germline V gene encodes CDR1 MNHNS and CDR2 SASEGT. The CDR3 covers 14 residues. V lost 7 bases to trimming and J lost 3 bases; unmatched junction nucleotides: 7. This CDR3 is CASMVLQGDTEAFF. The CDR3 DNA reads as TGTGCCAGCATGGTCCTACAGGGGGACACTGAAGCTTTCTTT.

CDR3: CAISDGQGTDNEQFF. The CDR3 DNA sequence: TGTGCCATCAGTGACGGGCAGGGGACAGACAATGAGCAGTTCTTC. The chain uses TRBV10-3 and TRBJ2-1; 7 nucleotides align to TRBD1. Germline CDR1 and CDR2: ENHRY and SYGVKD. The CDR3 contains 15 residues. V was pared by 3 bases and J by 5 bases, with 7 bases of the junction left unmatched.

The CDR3 sequence is CASSLRDRLNQPQHF. For the CDR3, the DNA is TGTGCCAGCAGCTTGAGGGACAGGCTTAATCAGCCCCAGCATTTT. The chain carries TRBV5-6 and TRBJ1-5; 8 positions agree with TRBD1. With V trimmed by 1 base and J by 4 bases, 4 bases remained unmatched. CDR3 size: 15 residues. Germline V CDR1 and CDR2: SGHDT, YYEEEE. Full variable domain (rest looked up from reference TRBV5-6 and TRBJ1-5): DAGVTQSPTHLIKTRGQQVTLRCSPKSGHDTVSWYQQALGQGPQFIFQYYEEEERQRGNFPDRFSGHQFPNYSSELNVNALLLGDSALYLCASSLRDRLNQPQHFGDGTRLSIL.

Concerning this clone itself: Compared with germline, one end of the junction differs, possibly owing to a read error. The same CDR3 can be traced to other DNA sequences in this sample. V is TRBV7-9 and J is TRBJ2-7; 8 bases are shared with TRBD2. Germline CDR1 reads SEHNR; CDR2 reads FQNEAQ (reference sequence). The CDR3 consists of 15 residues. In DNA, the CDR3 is TGTGCCAGCAGCTCCACAGGGAGCGGGAGTTCCCAGCAATACTTC. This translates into CASSSTGSGSSQQYF.

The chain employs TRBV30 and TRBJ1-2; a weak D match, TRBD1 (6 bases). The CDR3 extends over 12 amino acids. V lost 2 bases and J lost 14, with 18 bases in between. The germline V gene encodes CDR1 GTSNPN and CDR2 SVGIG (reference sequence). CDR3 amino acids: CAWSFGTPVFTF. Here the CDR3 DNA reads TGTGCCTGGAGTTTTGGGACACCGGTTTTTACCTTC.

The CDR3 loop is CASSSSAYEQYF. In DNA form, the CDR3 reads TGTGCCAGCTCCAGTTCTGCCTACGAGCAGTACTTC. V is TRBV18 and J is TRBJ2-7; D is unclear. The CDR3 covers 12 residues. Looked up from germline, CDR1 is KGHSH and CDR2 is LQKENI. Trimming left V 6 bases short and J 2 bases short, with 8 bases between.

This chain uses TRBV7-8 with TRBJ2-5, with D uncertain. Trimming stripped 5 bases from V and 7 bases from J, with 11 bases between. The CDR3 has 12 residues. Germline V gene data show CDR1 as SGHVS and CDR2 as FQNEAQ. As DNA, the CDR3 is TGTGCCAGCAGCCCGGACGGCGGGACCCAGTACTTC. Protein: CASSPDGGTQYF.

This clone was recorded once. The CDR3: CAISDLGGSYEQYF. The CDR3 DNA reads TGTGCCATCAGCGACTTGGGGGGTTCCTACGAGCAGTACTTC. This chain uses TRBV10-3 with TRBJ2-7, with D possibly being TRBD2 (6 bases). The germline V and J ends were trimmed by 6 bases and 1 base, with 13 bases remaining between them. Germline CDR1 reads ENHRY; CDR2 reads SYGVKD. This CDR3 comprises 14 residues.

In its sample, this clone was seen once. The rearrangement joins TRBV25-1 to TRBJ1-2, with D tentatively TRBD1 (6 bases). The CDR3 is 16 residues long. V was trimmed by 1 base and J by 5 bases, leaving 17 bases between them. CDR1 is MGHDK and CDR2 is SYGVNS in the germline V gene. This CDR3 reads CASSESTGPQGYGYTF. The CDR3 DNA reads TGTGCCAGCAGTGAATCGACAGGACCGCAGGGATATGGCTACACCTTC.

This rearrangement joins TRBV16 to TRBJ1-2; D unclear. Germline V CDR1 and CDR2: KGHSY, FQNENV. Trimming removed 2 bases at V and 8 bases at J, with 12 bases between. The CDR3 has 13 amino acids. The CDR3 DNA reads TGTGCCAGCAGCCAAGTGCAGGCGAGGGGCTACACCTTC. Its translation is CASSQVQARGYTF. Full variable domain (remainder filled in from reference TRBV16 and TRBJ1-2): GEEVAQTPKHLVRGEGQKAKLYCAPIKGHSYVFWYQQVLKNEFKFLISFQNENVFDETGMPKERFSAKCLPNSPCSLEIQATKLEDSAVYFCASSQVQARGYTFGSGTRLTVV.

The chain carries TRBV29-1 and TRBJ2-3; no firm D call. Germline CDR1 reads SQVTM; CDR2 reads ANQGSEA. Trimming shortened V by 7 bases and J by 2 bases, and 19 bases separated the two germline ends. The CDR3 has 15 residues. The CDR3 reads CSAGVAHQPTDTQYF. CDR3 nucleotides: TGCAGCGCCGGCGTGGCTCATCAGCCCACAGATACGCAGTATTTT.

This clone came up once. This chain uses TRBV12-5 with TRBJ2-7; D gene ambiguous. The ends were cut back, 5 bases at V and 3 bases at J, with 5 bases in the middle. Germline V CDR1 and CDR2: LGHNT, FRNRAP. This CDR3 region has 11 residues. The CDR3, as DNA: TGTGCTAGTGGTCTAGGCTACGAGCAGTACTTC. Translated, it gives CASGLGYEQYF.

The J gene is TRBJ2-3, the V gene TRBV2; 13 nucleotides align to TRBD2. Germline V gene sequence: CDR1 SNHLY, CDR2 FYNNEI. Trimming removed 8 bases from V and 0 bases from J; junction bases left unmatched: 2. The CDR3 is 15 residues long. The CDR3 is CASGTSGTSTDTQYF. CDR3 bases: TGTGCCAGCGGGACTAGCGGGACTAGCACAGATACGCAGTATTTT.

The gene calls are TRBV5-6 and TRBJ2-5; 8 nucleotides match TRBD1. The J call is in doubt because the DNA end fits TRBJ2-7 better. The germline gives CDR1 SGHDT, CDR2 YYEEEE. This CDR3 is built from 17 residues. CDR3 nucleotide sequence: TGTGCCAGCAGCTTGTTAGTCCGGGACAGGCTTTCCTACGAGCAGTACTTC. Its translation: CASSLLVRDRLSYEQYF.

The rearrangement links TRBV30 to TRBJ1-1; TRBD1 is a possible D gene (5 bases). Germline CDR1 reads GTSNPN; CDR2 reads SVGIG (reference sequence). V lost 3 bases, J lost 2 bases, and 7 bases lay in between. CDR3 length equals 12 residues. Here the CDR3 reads CAWSQGNTEAFF. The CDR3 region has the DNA TGTGCCTGGAGCCAGGGAAACACTGAAGCTTTCTTT.

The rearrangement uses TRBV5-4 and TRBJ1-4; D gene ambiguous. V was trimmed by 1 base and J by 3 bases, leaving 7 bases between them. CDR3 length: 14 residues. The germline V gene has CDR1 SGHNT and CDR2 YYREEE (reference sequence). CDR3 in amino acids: CASSLKAPNEKLFF. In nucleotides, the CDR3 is TGTGCCAGCAGCTTGAAGGCCCCTAATGAAAAACTGTTTTTT.

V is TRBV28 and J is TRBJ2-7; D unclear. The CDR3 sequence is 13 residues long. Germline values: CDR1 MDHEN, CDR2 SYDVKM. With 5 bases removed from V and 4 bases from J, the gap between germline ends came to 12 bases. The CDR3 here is CASSRTARYEQYF. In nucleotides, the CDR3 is TGTGCCAGCAGTCGGACGGCCCGTTACGAGCAGTACTTC.

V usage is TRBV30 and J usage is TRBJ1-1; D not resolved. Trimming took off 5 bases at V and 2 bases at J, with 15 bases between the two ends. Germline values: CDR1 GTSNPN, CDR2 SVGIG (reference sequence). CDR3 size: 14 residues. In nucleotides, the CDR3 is TGTGCCTGGCGGTTAGGAGGGTCCAACACTGAAGCTTTCTTT. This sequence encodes CAWRLGGSNTEAFF. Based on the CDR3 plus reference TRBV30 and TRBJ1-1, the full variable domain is SQTIHQWPATLVQPVGSPLSLECTVEGTSNPNLYWYRQAAGRGLQLLFYSVGIGQISSEVPQNLSASRPQDRQFILSSKKLLLSDSGFYLCAWRLGGSNTEAFFGQGTRLTVV.